One sample yielded the 23 T cell receptor beta chains listed below, sequenced in a study of cytomegalovirus exposure and HLA in healthy donors. PCR involved 60 Vbeta and 13 Jbeta primers. Data came from immunoSEQ multiplex PCR; TCRdb stores just in-frame clones and leaves some out. The sample contains 130,000 or so clones, over 60% of which appear only once. The sequencing input was PBMCs. These receptors were collected from a female donor in good health and CMV-seronegative.

In this sample, this clone turned up once. The chain has TRBV18 and TRBJ1-2; the match to TRBD1 covers 8 bases. From germline, CDR1 is KGHSH and CDR2 LQKENI. This CDR3 has 15 residues. V gave up 2 bases and J gave up 7 bases; unmatched junction bases: 9. The CDR3 DNA reads TGTGCCAGCTCACCATCCGGGACAGGCCCCCGTGGCTACACCTTC. Amino acids: CASSPSGTGPRGYTF.

This chain uses TRBV5-1 with TRBJ1-2, with 7 bases fitting TRBD1. After removal of 0 bases from V and 1 base from J, the junction contained 15 bases not matched to a gene. CDR3 length: 19 residues. Per germline, CDR1 SGHRS and CDR2 YFSETQ. CDR3 in DNA: TGCGCCAGCAGCTTGGCCCCAGACCGACAGGGCTACTTTAACTATGGCTACACCTTC. Encoded protein: CASSLAPDRQGYFNYGYTF. The variable domain in full, with the rest retrieved from reference TRBV5-1 and TRBJ1-2, is KAGVTQTPRYLIKTRGQQVTLSCSPISGHRSVSWYQQTPGQGLQFLFEYFSETQRNKGNFPGRFSGRQFSNSRSEMNVSTLELGDSALYLCASSLAPDRQGYFNYGYTFGSGTRLTVV.

The chain couples TRBV5-6 to TRBJ2-5; D not resolved. CDR3 length: 14 residues. Trimming took off 6 bases at V and 1 base at J, with 13 bases between the two ends. Germline-derived CDR1 and CDR2 are SGHDT and YYEEEE. In DNA, the CDR3 is TGTGCCAGCACCTTACCCACAAGCCAAGAGACCCAGTACTTC. Its protein is CASTLPTSQETQYF. The full variable domain, completed using reference TRBV5-6 and TRBJ2-5, is DAGVTQSPTHLIKTRGQQVTLRCSPKSGHDTVSWYQQALGQGPQFIFQYYEEEERQRGNFPDRFSGHQFPNYSSELNVNALLLGDSALYLCASTLPTSQETQYFGPGTRLLVL.

This rearrangement joins TRBV5-1 to TRBJ1-1, with 7 bases matching TRBD1. The CDR3 covers 14 residues. The germline V gene has CDR1 SGHRS and CDR2 YFSETQ. J lost 9 bases, V lost 3 bases, and 11 bases had no gene match. The CDR3 DNA reads TGCGCCAGCAGCTCCCCTACAAACAGGGGACAAGCTTTCTTT. The encoded protein is CASSSPTNRGQAFF.

This chain links TRBV18 with TRBJ1-1; no definite D call. The CDR3 sequence is 15 residues long. V was trimmed by 5 bases and J by 1 base, leaving 14 bases between them. Germline V gene data show CDR1 as KGHSH and CDR2 as LQKENI. The CDR3 here is CASSGVLGSNTEAFF. The CDR3 bases are TGTGCCAGCTCAGGAGTTCTGGGTTCGAACACTGAAGCTTTCTTT.

The chain recombines TRBV28 with TRBJ1-4; the match to TRBD1 covers 10 bases. CDR1 and CDR2 from the germline V gene are MDHEN and SYDVKM. The CDR3 has 14 amino acids. Losses at the gene ends were 4 bases for V and 7 bases for J; bases not matched to a gene: 3. The CDR3 DNA is TGTGCCAGCAGTTCGGACAGGGGGAGTGAAAAACTGTTTTTT. It yields the protein CASSSDRGSEKLFF.

In its sample, this clone was seen a few times. CDR3: CASSSPIGQGSGEQYF. CDR3 bases: TGTGCCAGCAGCTCCCCAATAGGACAGGGATCGGGCGAGCAGTACTTC. The V gene is TRBV7-9, the J gene TRBJ2-7, with TRBD1 identical over 8 bases. There are 16 residues in the CDR3. The V gene end was trimmed by 4 bases and the J gene end by 6 bases; junction bases not matched to a gene: 14. Germline values: CDR1 SEHNR, CDR2 FQNEAQ (reference sequence).

CDR3 sequence (DNA): TGTGCCAGTATGGCGAGAGGTGCCGGGACAGGGATCGGGAGCAATCAGCCCCAGCATTTT. This translates into CASMARGAGTGIGSNQPQHF. The J gene is TRBJ1-5, the V gene TRBV19; 9 nucleotides agree with TRBD1. Germline lookup yields CDR1 LNHDA and CDR2 SQIVND (reference sequence). CDR3 length: 20 residues. V gave up 7 bases and J gave up 1 base; unmatched junction bases: 20.

The genes are TRBV28 and TRBJ1-5; the D gene is possibly TRBD1 (6 bases). The CDR3 length is 14 residues. V lost 6 bases and J lost 4, with 13 bases in between. The V gene's germline CDR1 is MDHEN and CDR2 SYDVKM. Here the CDR3 reads CASSPGQPNQPQHF. The CDR3 coding sequence is TGTGCCAGCAGCCCAGGACAGCCTAATCAGCCCCAGCATTTT.

In its sample, this clone was seen once. The chain combines TRBV15 with TRBJ1-2; D is uncertain. The CDR3 length is 17 residues. V lost 0 bases, J lost 4 bases, and 18 bases lay in between. Germline loops: CDR1 LNHNV, CDR2 YYDKDF (reference sequence). The DNA of the CDR3 is TGTGCCACCAGCAGAGACCCTAATTTAGACCGCGGCTATGGCTACACCTTC. Its protein product is CATSRDPNLDRGYGYTF.

This clone has only one observation. DNA for the CDR3: TGTGCCAGCAGCTTAGACCCAGCGGTTATTCGTGGAAACACCATATATTTT. Translating gives CASSLDPAVIRGNTIYF. The V and J genes are TRBV7-9 and TRBJ1-3, with no clear D. Trimming took off 1 base at V and 3 bases at J, with 16 bases between the two ends. This CDR3 comprises 17 residues. The germline CDR1 and CDR2 sequences are SEHNR and FQNEAQ (reference sequence). Together with reference TRBV7-9 and TRBJ1-3, the CDR3 gives the full variable domain: DTGVSQNPRHKITKRGQNVTFRCDPISEHNRLYWYRQTLGQGPEFLTYFQNEAQLEKSRLLSDRFSAERPKGSFSTLEIQRTEQGDSAMYLCASSLDPAVIRGNTIYFGEGSWLTVV.

The rearrangement joins TRBV7-3 to TRBJ2-5, with 8 bases lining up with TRBD1. CDR1 and CDR2 from the germline V gene are SGHTA and FQGTGA. With V trimmed by 2 bases and J by 1 base, 3 bases remained unmatched. This CDR3 has 15 residues. The CDR3 coding sequence is TGTGCCAGCAGCTTATCGACAGGGGCCCAAGAGACCCAGTACTTC. It is translated as CASSLSTGAQETQYF.

V and J are TRBV28 and TRBJ2-7; tentatively, D is TRBD1 (6 bases). The germline gives CDR1 MDHEN, CDR2 SYDVKM. The ends were cut back, 6 bases at V and 2 bases at J, with 14 bases in the middle. The length of the CDR3 is 14 residues. CDR3 in amino acids: CASSGNRDTYEQYF. Here the CDR3 DNA reads TGTGCCAGCAGCGGGAACAGGGACACCTACGAGCAGTACTTC.

The chain is built from TRBV5-1 and TRBJ1-5; tentatively, D is TRBD1 (6 bases). Deletions cut 0 bases from V and 4 bases from J, with 8 bases between. CDR1 is SGHRS and CDR2 is YFSETQ in the germline V gene. The CDR3 contains 14 residues. The CDR3 sequence: CASSLGDKNQPQHF. The CDR3 DNA is TGCGCCAGCAGCTTGGGGGACAAGAATCAGCCCCAGCATTTT. The full variable domain, rest sourced from reference TRBV5-1 and TRBJ1-5, is KAGVTQTPRYLIKTRGQQVTLSCSPISGHRSVSWYQQTPGQGLQFLFEYFSETQRNKGNFPGRFSGRQFSNSRSEMNVSTLELGDSALYLCASSLGDKNQPQHFGDGTRLSIL.

The rearrangement joins TRBV7-6 to TRBJ2-2; D unresolved. The CDR3 covers 12 residues. The germline V gene encodes CDR1 SGHVS and CDR2 FNYEAQ. V was pared by 3 bases and J by 7 bases, with 6 bases between. The CDR3 sequence: CASSFHNGELFF. In nucleotides, the CDR3 is TGTGCCAGCAGCTTTCACAACGGGGAGCTGTTTTTT. Together with reference TRBV7-6 and TRBJ2-2, the CDR3 gives the full variable domain: GAGVSQSPRYKVTKRGQDVALRCDPISGHVSLYWYRQALGQGPEFLTYFNYEAQQDKSGLPNDRFSAERPEGSISTLTIQRTEQRDSAMYRCASSFHNGELFFGEGSRLTVL.

This clone was counted between two and nine times. The rearrangement links TRBV6-4 to TRBJ1-4; 9 positions match TRBD1. Losses at the gene ends were 0 bases for V and 7 bases for J; bases not matched to a gene: 6. The CDR3 has 16 amino acids. Germline loops: CDR1 MRHNA, CDR2 SNTAGT. CDR3 in DNA: TGTGCCAGCAGTGACTCTCCGGGACAGGGAAGTGAAAAACTGTTTTTT. This translates into CASSDSPGQGSEKLFF.

The chain carries TRBV27 and TRBJ1-5, with D tentatively TRBD1 (6 bases). V dropped 2 bases and J dropped 7 bases, with 18 bases sitting between them. Per germline, CDR1 MNHEY and CDR2 SMNVEV (reference sequence). The CDR3 has 16 amino acids. This CDR3 reads CASSLGGTGIRQPQHF. For the CDR3, the DNA is TGTGCCAGCAGTTTAGGTGGAACAGGGATAAGGCAGCCCCAGCATTTT.

J is TRBJ2-1 and V is TRBV27, with TRBD1 identical over 8 bases. The CDR3 is 14 amino acids. V lost 2 bases to trimming and J lost 6 bases; unmatched junction nucleotides: 3. Germline CDR1 and CDR2: MNHEY and SMNVEV (reference sequence). For the CDR3, the DNA is TGTGCCAGCAGTTTACTAGGGACAGGCAATGAGCAGTTCTTC. It yields the protein CASSLLGTGNEQFF.

The gene calls are TRBV18 and TRBJ2-7, with 7 bases aligning to TRBD2. The CDR3 is made up of 14 amino acids. V was clipped by 3 bases and J by 7 bases; unmatched bases: 9. CDR1 and CDR2 from the germline V gene are KGHSH and LQKENI. CDR3 loop: CASSPPPVGGEQYF. The CDR3 bases are TGTGCCAGCTCACCGCCCCCGGTGGGAGGGGAGCAGTACTTC.

This chain uses TRBV7-9 with TRBJ1-5, with 9 nucleotides matching TRBD1. V was clipped by 3 bases and J by 1 base; unmatched bases: 4. Germline V gives CDR1 SEHNR, CDR2 FQNEAQ (reference sequence). This CDR3 has 16 residues. The CDR3 loop reads CASSFSTGGSNQPQHF. Here the CDR3 DNA reads TGTGCCAGCAGCTTCTCGACAGGGGGAAGCAATCAGCCCCAGCATTTT. The complete variable domain, with remaining parts taken from reference TRBV7-9 and TRBJ1-5, reads DTGVSQNPRHKITKRGQNVTFRCDPISEHNRLYWYRQTLGQGPEFLTYFQNEAQLEKSRLLSDRFSAERPKGSFSTLEIQRTEQGDSAMYLCASSFSTGGSNQPQHFGDGTRLSIL.

This chain uses TRBV10-3 with TRBJ1-1, with TRBD1 identical over 8 bases. Germline CDR1 reads ENHRY; CDR2 reads SYGVKD. The CDR3 consists of 12 residues. The V gene end was trimmed by 5 bases and the J gene end by 10 bases; junction bases not matched to a gene: 6. CDR3 coding DNA: TGTGCCATCAGTACCTCGGACAGGGCAGCTTTCTTT. Translated: CAISTSDRAAFF.

The chain carries TRBV11-1 and TRBJ2-5; TRBD1 matches at 7 bases. CDR1 is SGHAT, CDR2 FQDESV, per germline (reference sequence). The CDR3 is 15 residues long. V lost 4 bases to trimming and J lost 5 bases; unmatched junction nucleotides: 10. The CDR3 spells CASSWRTGRGETQYF. The CDR3 DNA reads TGTGCCAGCAGCTGGAGGACAGGTCGAGGGGAGACCCAGTACTTC.

The J gene is TRBJ2-2, the V gene TRBV2; D gene uncertain. The CDR3 spans 16 residues. Trimming took off 1 base at V and 0 bases at J, with 9 bases between the two ends. Germline CDR1 reads SNHLY; CDR2 reads FYNNEI. Here the CDR3 DNA reads TGTGCCAGCAGTGAAGGCCTACTTACGAACACCGGGGAGCTGTTTTTT. It encodes CASSEGLLTNTGELFF.